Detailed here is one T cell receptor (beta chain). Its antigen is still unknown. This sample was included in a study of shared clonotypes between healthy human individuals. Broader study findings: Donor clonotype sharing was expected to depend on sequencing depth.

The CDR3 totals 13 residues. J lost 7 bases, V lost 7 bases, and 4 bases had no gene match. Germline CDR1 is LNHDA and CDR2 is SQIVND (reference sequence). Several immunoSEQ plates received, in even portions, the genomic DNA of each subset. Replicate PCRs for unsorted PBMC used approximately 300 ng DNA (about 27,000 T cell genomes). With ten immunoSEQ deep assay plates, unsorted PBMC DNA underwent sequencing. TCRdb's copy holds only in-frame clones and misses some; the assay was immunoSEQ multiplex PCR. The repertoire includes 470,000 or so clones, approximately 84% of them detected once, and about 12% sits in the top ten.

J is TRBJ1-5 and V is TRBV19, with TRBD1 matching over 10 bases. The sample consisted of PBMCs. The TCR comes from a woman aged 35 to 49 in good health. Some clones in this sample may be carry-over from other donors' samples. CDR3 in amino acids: CASKGTGVQPQHF. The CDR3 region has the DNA TGTGCCAGTAAGGGGACAGGGGTGCAGCCCCAGCATTTT.